A selection of T cell receptor beta chains follows, all from one sample in a study of beta chain features in type 1 diabetes. Libraries were prepared by immunoSEQ multiplex PCR; TCRdb keeps only in-frame clonotypes and omits some of them. The data contain some 350,000 clones, roughly 14% of them singletons. Sequences were obtained from naive CD4+ T cells from blood. Receptors were obtained from a woman between 18 and 29 years old with type 1 diabetes. Both conserved end residues are part of each CDR3. D genes are given only for firm matches. Where a row states a size, it is once, few, many or the class of an expanded clone; other rows omit it.

abundance	d_gene	j_gene	v_gene	CDR3aa	CDR3nt
-	-	TRBJ2-2	TRBV4-1	CASSHRGTDYTGELFF	TGCGCCAGCAGCCATCGCGGGACAGACTACACCGGGGAGCTGTTTTTT
-	-	TRBJ1-1	TRBV30	CAWRPNTGNTEAFF	TGTGCCTGGAGGCCGAATACCGGGAACACTGAAGCTTTCTTT
few	-	TRBJ1-5	TRBV19	CASSRVGVSNQPQHF	TGTGCCAGTAGTAGGGTAGGGGTGAGCAATCAGCCCCAGCATTTT
few	TRBD1	TRBJ2-1	TRBV18	CASSPSTGLWTEQFF	TGTGCCAGCTCACCATCGACAGGGCTGTGGACTGAGCAGTTCTTC
few	-	TRBJ2-1	TRBV9	CASSPRASGLANNEQFF	TGTGCCAGCAGCCCGAGGGCGTCCGGTCTCGCAAACAATGAGCAGTTCTTC
few	-	TRBJ2-3	TRBV19	CASSNRVGDTQYF	TGTGCCAGTAGTAACAGGGTTGGCGATACGCAGTATTTT
-	-	TRBJ2-5	TRBV29-1	CSVEGLGDQETQYF	TGCAGCGTTGAAGGTTTGGGAGACCAAGAGACCCAGTACTTC
-	TRBD2	TRBJ2-5	TRBV27	CASSPRTSGYQETQYF	TGTGCCAGCAGTCCTCGGACTAGCGGGTACCAAGAGACCCAGTACTTC
-	TRBD2	TRBJ2-5	TRBV10-3	CAISESPGLAGEETQYF	TGTGCCATCAGTGAGTCGCCGGGACTAGCGGGAGAGGAGACCCAGTACTTC
-	TRBD2	TRBJ2-5	TRBV9	CASSPRSGIEETQYF	TGTGCCAGCAGCCCCCGTAGCGGGATAGAAGAGACCCAGTACTTC
few	TRBD2	TRBJ2-3	TRBV9	CASSVGVSGRTDTQYF	TGTGCCAGCAGCGTAGGGGTTAGCGGGAGGACAGATACGCAGTATTTT
few	TRBD2	TRBJ2-3	TRBV5-1	CASSELLTGGPDTQYF	TGCGCCAGCAGCGAGCTTTTAACGGGAGGGCCAGATACGCAGTATTTT
few	TRBD1	TRBJ1-1	TRBV5-1	CASSLDGQGWAFF	TGCGCCAGCAGCTTGGACGGACAGGGATGGGCTTTCTTT
few	-	TRBJ2-2	TRBV7-3	CASSLSVGELFF	TGTGCCAGCAGCTTATCTGTCGGGGAGCTGTTTTTT
-	-	TRBJ1-1	TRBV18	CASSPSWGPYTEAFF	TGTGCCAGCTCACCATCTTGGGGGCCCTACACTGAAGCTTTCTTT
few	TRBD1	TRBJ1-5	TRBV29-1	CSVLTGHQPQHF	TGCAGCGTCCTGACAGGGCATCAGCCCCAGCATTTT
few	-	TRBJ2-1	TRBV29-1	CSVDSEEQFF	TGCAGCGTCGATAGCGAAGAGCAGTTCTTC
-	-	TRBJ2-1	TRBV29-1	CSAPGLAVHEQFF	TGCAGCGCCCCGGGTCTTGCTGTGCATGAGCAGTTCTTC
-	TRBD2	TRBJ2-1	TRBV19	CASSMGLAVRWEQFF	TGTGCCAGTAGTATGGGACTAGCGGTTCGTTGGGAGCAGTTCTTC
-	TRBD1	TRBJ1-1	TRBV4-1	CASSQRGQANTEAFF	TGCGCCAGCAGCCAGAGGGGACAGGCGAACACTGAAGCTTTCTTT
-	TRBD2	TRBJ2-1	TRBV9	CASSVDQLAGEQFF	TGTGCCAGCAGCGTAGATCAACTAGCGGGTGAGCAGTTCTTC
few	TRBD1	TRBJ2-7	TRBV19	CATRGYIEQYF	TGTGCCACCAGGGGGTATATCGAGCAGTACTTC
few	TRBD2	TRBJ2-7	TRBV27	CASSKREGLYEQYF	TGTGCCAGCAGTAAGCGGGAGGGCCTCTACGAGCAGTACTTC
few	TRBD2	TRBJ2-1	TRBV5-1	CASSQGLAGAGGTYNEQFF	TGCGCCAGCAGCCAGGGACTAGCGGGAGCGGGGGGCACCTACAATGAGCAGTTCTTC
few	TRBD2	TRBJ2-1	TRBV5-1	CASSPGTSGSNEQFF	TGCGCCAGCAGCCCGGGGACTAGCGGGAGTAATGAGCAGTTCTTC
-	TRBD1	TRBJ2-5	TRBV2	CASRGDRQETQYF	TGTGCCAGCAGGGGGGACAGGCAAGAGACCCAGTACTTC
-	TRBD1	TRBJ2-1	TRBV5-4	CASSPGQGPYNEQFF	TGTGCCAGCAGCCCGGGACAGGGGCCATACAATGAGCAGTTCTTC
-	TRBD2	TRBJ2-1	TRBV9	CASSSGRGYNEQFF	TGTGCCAGCAGCTCCGGGCGGGGGTACAATGAGCAGTTCTTC